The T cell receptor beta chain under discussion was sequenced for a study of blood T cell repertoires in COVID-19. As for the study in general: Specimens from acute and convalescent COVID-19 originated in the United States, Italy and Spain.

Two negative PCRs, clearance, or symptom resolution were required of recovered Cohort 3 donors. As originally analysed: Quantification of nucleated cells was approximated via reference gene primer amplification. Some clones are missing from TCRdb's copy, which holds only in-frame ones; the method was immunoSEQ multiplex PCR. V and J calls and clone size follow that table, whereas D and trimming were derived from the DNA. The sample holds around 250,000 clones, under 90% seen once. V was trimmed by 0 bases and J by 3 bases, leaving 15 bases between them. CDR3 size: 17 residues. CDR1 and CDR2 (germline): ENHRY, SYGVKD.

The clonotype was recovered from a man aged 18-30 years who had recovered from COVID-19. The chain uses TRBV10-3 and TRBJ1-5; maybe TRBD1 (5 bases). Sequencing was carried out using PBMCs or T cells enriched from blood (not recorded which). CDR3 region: CAISESAGYSLNQPQHF. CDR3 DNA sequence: TGTGCCATCAGTGAGTCTGCAGGGTATTCCCTCAATCAGCCCCAGCATTTT.